The clone carrying this TCR beta chain showed up many times. MiXCR, run by TCRdb on the PCR reads, gives a single entry per CDR3 protein. The sample carries fewer than 350,000 distinct CDR3 sequences, about 21% recorded once. This sample was taken from a study of molecular identifiers for immune sequencing clone quantification. Germline V gene data show CDR1 as MNHEY and CDR2 as SVGAGI. V lost 6 bases, J lost 6 bases, and 9 bases stayed unmatched. CDR3 length: 15 residues. The chain joins TRBV6-5 to TRBJ2-7; the match to TRBD2 covers 12 bases. This clonotype originated in a human donor in good health. Some libraries in this study had Jurkat cell RNA spiked in. Source material: naive CD8+ T cells from blood, with Jurkat cell RNA spiked in. The subset here: FACS-sorted CD8+CD4-CCR7+CD45RA+ naive T cells. This CDR3 reads CASRELAGGRVEQYF. The DNA for the CDR3 is TGTGCCAGCAGGGAACTAGCGGGAGGTAGGGTCGAGCAGTACTTC.